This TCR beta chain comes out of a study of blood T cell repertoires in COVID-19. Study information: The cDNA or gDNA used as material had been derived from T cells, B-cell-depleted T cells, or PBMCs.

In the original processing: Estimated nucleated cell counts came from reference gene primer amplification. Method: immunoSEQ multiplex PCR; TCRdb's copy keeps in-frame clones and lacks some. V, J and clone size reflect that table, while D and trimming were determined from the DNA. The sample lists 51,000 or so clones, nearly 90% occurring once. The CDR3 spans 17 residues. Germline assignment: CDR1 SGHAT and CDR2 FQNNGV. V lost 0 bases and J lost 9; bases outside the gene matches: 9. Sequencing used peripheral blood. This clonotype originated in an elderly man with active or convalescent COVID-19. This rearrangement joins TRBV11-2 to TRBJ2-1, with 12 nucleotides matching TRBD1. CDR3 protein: CASSLDRGTGGFGEQFF. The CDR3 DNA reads TGTGCCAGCAGCTTAGATCGAGGGACAGGGGGCTTCGGTGAGCAGTTCTTC.